The 5 T cell receptor beta chains listed next were all sequenced from one sample in a study of vaccination and CD4 T cells after COVID-19. Their target antigens are unknown. The Oncomine TCR Beta short-read assay was what sequenced the DNA obtained from cultured CD4+ T cells. TCRdb re-analysed the PCR reads in MiXCR, keeping a single row per CDR3 protein. The table shows fewer than 9,500 distinct CDR3 sequences, with approximately 57% occurring only once. This sample's treatment: roughly ten-day PBMC culture with coronavirus spike peptide pools or control peptides (ViraFEST assay). The sequenced sample consisted of CD4+ T cells from blood, cultured in vitro. The receptor source for this set is a human donor who had recovered from COVID-19.

This clonotype came up a few times. The chain couples TRBV25-1 to TRBJ2-7; D gene ambiguous. V shed 0 bases and J shed 2 bases, with 8 bases lying between them. The CDR3 runs 14 residues. Per germline, CDR1 MGHDK and CDR2 SYGVNS. CDR3 nucleotides: TGTGCCAGCAGTGAATATCCAAACACCTACGAGCAGTACTTC. Translated, it gives CASSEYPNTYEQYF.

This chain links TRBV28 with TRBJ1-2; D call uncertain. The CDR3 has 13 residues. Between the trimmed V and J ends, which lost 6 bases and 6 bases, there was a span of 14 bases. The germline CDR1 and CDR2 sequences are MDHEN and SYDVKM. The CDR3 loop reads CASRSALEDGYTF. In DNA, the CDR3 is TGTGCCAGCAGATCCGCCTTGGAGGATGGCTACACCTTC.

The chain combines TRBV2 with TRBJ1-1; weak D call: TRBD1 (6 bases). The ends were cut back, 6 bases at V and 3 bases at J, with 11 bases in the middle. This CDR3 contains 13 residues. Germline CDR1 SNHLY, CDR2 FYNNEI. The CDR3: CASSSGEDTEAFF. In DNA form, the CDR3 reads TGTGCCAGCAGCTCAGGGGAGGACACTGAAGCTTTCTTT.

This clonotype occurred a few times. This chain connects TRBV6-1 to TRBJ1-1, with D tentatively TRBD1 (6 bases). The V gene's germline CDR1 is MNHNS and CDR2 SASEGT. The CDR3 contains 13 residues. V lost 4 bases to trimming and J lost 3 bases, with 9 bases between them. The DNA for the CDR3 is TGTGCCAGCAGTGTGGGGGCACACACTGAAGCTTTCTTT. It encodes CASSVGAHTEAFF.

The sample holds one count of this clonotype. The CDR3: CASRMYEELPETQYF. The CDR3 DNA follows: TGTGCCAGCCGCATGTATGAGGAACTTCCGGAGACCCAGTACTTC. V gene TRBV21-1 combines with J gene TRBJ2-5. TRBV21-1 is assigned pseudogene status. The CDR3 runs to 15 residues.